The 10 T cell receptor beta chains in this list originate from one sample, sequenced in a study of T cells in Graves' hyperthyroidism and ophthalmopathy. Amplification of TCR beta CDR3 regions used RNA as the template. During a first-round RT-PCR of the TCR CDR3, the HTBI primer set was used. TCRdb called the multiplex PCR reads again in MiXCR, with one record for every CDR3 protein. The profile shows around 690,000 distinct CDR3 sequences, roughly 17% of them singletons. The sequenced sample consisted of blood. Receptor source: a man aged 45-65 years with Graves' hyperthyroidism.

This clonotype was picked up many times. The chain uses TRBV3-1 and TRBJ1-2; D not certain. The CDR3 is 11 residues long. The germline V gene has CDR1 LGHDT and CDR2 YNNKEL (reference sequence). The V end was cut by 0 bases, the J end by 6 bases, with 2 bases between. CDR3 in DNA: TGTGCCAGCAGCCAAGAGCATGGCTACACCTTC. Translating it yields CASSQEHGYTF.

This clonotype was detected a few times. This rearrangement joins TRBV7-2 to TRBJ2-7; 13 bases map to TRBD2. Germline CDR1 reads SGHTA; CDR2 reads FQGNSA. This CDR3 spans 14 amino acids. The trim removed 4 bases at V and 6 bases at J, leaving 3 bases unmatched. CDR3 sequence (DNA): TGTGCCAGCAGCTCTGGACTAGCGGGAGCCGAGCAGTACTTC. Its translation is CASSSGLAGAEQYF.

The chain joins TRBV19 to TRBJ2-1; 9 bases are a match to TRBD2. Germline assignment: CDR1 LNHDA and CDR2 SQIVND (reference sequence). With 6 bases clipped from V and 5 bases from J, the junction kept 17 bases outside the gene matches. The CDR3 consists of 18 residues. The CDR3 here is CASRKKASGTGGHNEQFF. CDR3 sequence (DNA): TGTGCCAGTAGAAAGAAGGCTAGCGGGACGGGGGGGCACAATGAGCAGTTCTTC.

This clonotype was counted many times. The chain couples TRBV20-1 to TRBJ1-1, with D possibly being TRBD1 (6 bases). Per the germline V gene, CDR1 is DFQATT and CDR2 is SNEGSKA (reference sequence). The CDR3 runs 14 residues. Deletions cut 3 bases from V and 2 bases from J, with 13 bases between. CDR3 bases: TGCAGTGCTAGTAACCGGGGGCGAAACACTGAAGCTTTCTTT. Translated, it gives CSASNRGRNTEAFF.

Ten or more counts support this clonotype. V and J are TRBV11-1 and TRBJ2-7, with D possibly TRBD1 on 6 matching bases. This CDR3 has 14 residues. With 1 base removed from V and 0 bases from J, the gap between germline ends came to 7 bases. Germline V gives CDR1 SGHAT, CDR2 FQDESV (reference sequence). Here the CDR3 DNA reads TGTGCCAGCAGCTTAGGACAGGCCTCCTACGAGCAGTACTTC. Amino acids: CASSLGQASYEQYF. Together with reference TRBV11-1 and TRBJ2-7, the CDR3 gives the full variable domain: EAEVAQSPRYKITEKSQAVAFWCDPISGHATLYWYRQILGQGPELLVQFQDESVVDDSQLPKDRFSAERLKGVDSTLKIQPAELGDSAMYLCASSLGQASYEQYFGPGTRLTVT.

This chain uses TRBV5-5 with TRBJ1-1, with no clear D. Deletions cut 4 bases from V and 7 bases from J, with 20 bases between. Looked up from germline, CDR1 is SGHKS and CDR2 is YYEKEE (reference sequence). The CDR3 has 15 residues. CDR3 sequence (DNA): TGTGCCAGCAGCCAGTACAAACAGCCCCCGGGTGAAGCTTTCTTT. Amino acid sequence: CASSQYKQPPGEAFF.

Regarding this clonotype: The junction shows a germline mismatch at one end, possibly a read error. The CDR3 region is CASSLERDTDMQYF. The CDR3 DNA reads as TGCGCCAGCAGCTTAGAGAGGGACACAGATATGCAGTATTTT. The chain combines TRBV5-1 with TRBJ2-3, with D perhaps TRBD1 (6 bases). CDR3 length: 14 amino acids. Germline-derived CDR1 and CDR2 are SGHRS and YFSETQ.

CDR3 in amino acids: CSVRQGVGEQYF. The CDR3 DNA sequence: TGCAGCGTTCGACAGGGGGTGGGTGAGCAGTACTTC. This chain links TRBV29-1 with TRBJ2-7; the match to TRBD1 covers 9 bases. The CDR3 totals 12 residues. Per germline, CDR1 SQVTM and CDR2 ANQGSEA. The V segment lost 5 bases and the J segment 7 bases; nucleotides outside the gene matches: 6.

The genes are TRBV12-3 or TRBV12-4 and TRBJ2-1; 7 nucleotides align to TRBD1. With V trimmed by 6 bases and J by 3 bases, 2 bases remained unmatched. The CDR3 is made up of 13 amino acids. In DNA, the CDR3 is TGTGCCAGCAGCGGACAGGACTACAATGAGCAGTTCTTC. It codes for CASSGQDYNEQFF.

Many counts were recorded for this clonotype. V usage is TRBV20-1 and J usage is TRBJ1-5; 8 bases match TRBD1. This CDR3 spans 15 amino acids. CDR1 and CDR2 from the germline V gene are DFQATT and SNEGSKA (reference sequence). The junction had 8 bases not matched to a gene; V was cut back by 3 bases and J by 4 bases. The CDR3 DNA sequence: TGCAGTGCTAGGCCCCTCGGGACAGGAAATCAGCCCCAGCATTTT. Its translation is CSARPLGTGNQPQHF.